This T cell receptor beta chain was sequenced during a study of CD8 T cells in ankylosing spondylitis. Findings and limits, study-wide: Clones linked to disease, bearing a CD8+ phenotype, were relatively rare in peripheral blood. Both synovial fluid and blood in reactive arthritis had previously been reported to carry some motif variants. A TCR beta motif of about 8 highly homologous variants appeared characteristic of ankylosing spondylitis blood.

CDR1 is SGHTA and CDR2 is FQGNSA in the germline V gene. CDR3 size: 13 residues. The V end lost 7 bases, the J end lost 0 bases, and 10 bases lay between the germline ends. This clonotype showed up just a few times. Its antigen is currently unknown. MiXCR was run by TCRdb on the 5' RACE reads, yielding one entry per CDR3 protein. This table has about 160,000 distinct CDR3 sequences, approximately 20% appearing once. The TCR was taken from a male donor with ankylosing spondylitis or in good health (not recorded which). Sequenced sample: blood, either unsorted or a sorted T cell fraction (not recorded which). The chain recombines TRBV7-2 with TRBJ2-7; a possible D gene is TRBD2 (5 bases). The CDR3 loop reads CASTIANSYEQYF. CDR3 sequence (DNA): TGTGCCAGCACCATAGCGAACTCCTACGAGCAGTACTTC. Filled out from reference TRBV7-2 and TRBJ2-7, the complete variable domain reads GAGVSQSPSNKVTEKGKDVELRCDPISGHTALYWYRQSLGQGLEFLIYFQGNSAPDKSGLPSDRFSAERTGGSVSTLTIQRTQQEDSAVYLCASTIANSYEQYFGPGTRLTVT.